The clone carrying this T cell receptor (beta chain) was found once. What it binds is unknown. These data are taken from a study of blood T cells in healthy people across ages. Findings and caveats of the study: Diversity estimates from one million T cells were considered underestimates.

Sample-barcoded 5' priming and a J-beta primer mix drove a second PCR of about 7 to 12 cycles. Researchers report that a template-switch adaptor with 12 random nucleotides tagged each cDNA molecule. TCRdb used MiXCR to reprocess the 5' RACE reads, holding one entry per CDR3 protein. Of 650,000 to 900,000 distinct CDR3 sequences listed, around 68% are singletons. There were healthy Caucasian individuals from Russia, aged roughly 6 to 90, serving as donors. Drawn from each donor were approximately 9.2 milliliters of peripheral blood. CDR1 and CDR2 (germline): SGHKS, YYEKEE (reference sequence). Trimming pared 2 bases from V and 8 bases from J, leaving 19 bases between. The CDR3 runs to 15 residues.

The sample was blood. The chain employs TRBV5-5 and TRBJ1-2, with D tentatively TRBD1 (5 bases). The TCR originated in a man younger than 40 in good health. The CDR3 DNA is TGTGCCAGCAGCTTAAAGGGCAGGGAACGTGAGGGCTACACCTTC. It yields the protein CASSLKGREREGYTF.